One sample yielded the 4 T cell receptor beta chains listed below, sequenced in a study of CD8+ T cells in alopecia areata. Sequencing templates came from extracted RNA that was reverse transcribed into cDNA. TCRdb keeps only in-frame clones here, not all; method: immunoSEQ multiplex PCR. The sample has approximately 210,000 clones, about 40% seen once; the top ten hold over 2%. As for treatment: oral pan-JAK inhibitor, 5-10 mg twice daily. This material consisted of CD4+ T cells sorted from blood, taken at approximately week 37, from a patient treated with tofacitinib. These receptors were obtained from a human donor with alopecia areata.

This rearrangement joins TRBV4-3 to TRBJ1-3; D may be TRBD1 (6 bases). The CDR3 loop spans 16 amino acids. CDR1 is LGHNA, CDR2 YSLEER, per germline. V gave up 5 bases and J gave up 2 bases, with 16 bases separating them. CDR3 sequence reads: CASSARTADAGNTIYF. DNA for the CDR3: TGCGCCAGCAGCGCGAGGACAGCGGACGCTGGAAACACCATATATTTT.

This sequence joins TRBV25-1 and TRBJ2-4, with 7 bases that match TRBD2. CDR1 is MGHDK, CDR2 SYGVNS, per germline. The CDR3 covers 14 residues. J gave up 6 bases and V 5 bases, and 7 bases lay outside the gene matches. The chain's CDR3 is CASSLQGGRNIQYF. For the CDR3, the DNA is TGTGCCAGCAGTCTCCAGGGAGGGAGAAACATTCAGTACTTC.

This chain joins TRBV10-3 and TRBJ1-5; perhaps TRBD1 as D (6 bases). Germline V gene sequence: CDR1 ENHRY, CDR2 SYGVKD. Trimming removed 4 bases from V and 5 bases from J, with 12 bases in between. This CDR3 comprises 14 residues. Here the CDR3 reads CAISAETGDQPQHF. CDR3 coding DNA: TGTGCCATCAGTGCCGAGACAGGAGATCAGCCCCAGCATTTT.

The sample holds one count of this clone. The same CDR3 can be traced to other DNA sequences in this sample. This rearrangement joins TRBV5-1 to TRBJ2-7, with D maybe TRBD1 (5 bases). Germline values: CDR1 SGHRS, CDR2 YFSETQ. The CDR3 extends over 13 amino acids. The V gene lost 0 bases and the J gene lost 3 bases, with 7 bases spanning the gap. This CDR3 is CASSLAGNYEQYF. In DNA, the CDR3 is TGCGCCAGCAGCTTGGCAGGGAACTACGAGCAGTACTTC.